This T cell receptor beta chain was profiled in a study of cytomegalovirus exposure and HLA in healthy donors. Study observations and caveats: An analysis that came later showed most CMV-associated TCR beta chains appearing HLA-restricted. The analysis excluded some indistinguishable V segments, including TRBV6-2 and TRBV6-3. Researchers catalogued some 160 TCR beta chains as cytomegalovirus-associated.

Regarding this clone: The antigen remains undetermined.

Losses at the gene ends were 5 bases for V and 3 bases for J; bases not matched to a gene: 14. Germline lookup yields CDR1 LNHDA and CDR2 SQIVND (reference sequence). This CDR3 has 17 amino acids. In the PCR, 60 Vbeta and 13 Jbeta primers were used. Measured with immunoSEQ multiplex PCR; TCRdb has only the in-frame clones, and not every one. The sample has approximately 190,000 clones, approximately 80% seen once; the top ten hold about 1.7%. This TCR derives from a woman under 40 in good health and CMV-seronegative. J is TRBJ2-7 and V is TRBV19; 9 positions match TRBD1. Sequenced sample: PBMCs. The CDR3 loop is CASSEWSGGTGHYEQYF. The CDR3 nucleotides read TGTGCCAGTAGTGAATGGAGCGGTGGGACAGGGCACTACGAGCAGTACTTC.